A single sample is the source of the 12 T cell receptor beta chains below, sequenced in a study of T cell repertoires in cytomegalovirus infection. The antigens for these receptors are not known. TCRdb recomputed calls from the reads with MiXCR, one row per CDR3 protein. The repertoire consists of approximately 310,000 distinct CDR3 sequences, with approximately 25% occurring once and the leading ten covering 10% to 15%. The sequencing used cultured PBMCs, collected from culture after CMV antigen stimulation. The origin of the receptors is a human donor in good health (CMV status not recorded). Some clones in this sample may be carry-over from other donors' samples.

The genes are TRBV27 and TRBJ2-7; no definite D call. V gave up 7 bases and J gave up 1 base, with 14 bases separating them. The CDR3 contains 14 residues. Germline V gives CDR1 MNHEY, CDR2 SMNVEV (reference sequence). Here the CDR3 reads CASTALKGSYEQYF. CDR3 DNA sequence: TGTGCCAGCACGGCCCTAAAAGGTTCCTACGAGCAGTACTTC.

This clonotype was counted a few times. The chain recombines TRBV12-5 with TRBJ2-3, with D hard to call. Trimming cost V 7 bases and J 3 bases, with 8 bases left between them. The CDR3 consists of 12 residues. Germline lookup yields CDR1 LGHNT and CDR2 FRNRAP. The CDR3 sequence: CASALVTDTQYF. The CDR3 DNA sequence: TGTGCTAGTGCCCTAGTGACAGATACGCAGTATTTT.

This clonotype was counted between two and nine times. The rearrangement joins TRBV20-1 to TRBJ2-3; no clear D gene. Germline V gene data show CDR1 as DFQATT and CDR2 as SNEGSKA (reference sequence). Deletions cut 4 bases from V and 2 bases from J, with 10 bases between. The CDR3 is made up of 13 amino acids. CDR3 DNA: TGCAGTGCTATTATGCTTAACACAGATACGCAGTATTTT. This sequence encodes CSAIMLNTDTQYF.

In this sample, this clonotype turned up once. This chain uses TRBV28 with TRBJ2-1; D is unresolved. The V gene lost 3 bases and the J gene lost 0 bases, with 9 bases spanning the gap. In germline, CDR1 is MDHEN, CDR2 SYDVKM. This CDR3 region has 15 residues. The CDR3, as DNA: TGTGCCAGCAGTTTCGACGAGAGCTCCTACAATGAGCAGTTCTTC. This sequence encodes CASSFDESSYNEQFF.

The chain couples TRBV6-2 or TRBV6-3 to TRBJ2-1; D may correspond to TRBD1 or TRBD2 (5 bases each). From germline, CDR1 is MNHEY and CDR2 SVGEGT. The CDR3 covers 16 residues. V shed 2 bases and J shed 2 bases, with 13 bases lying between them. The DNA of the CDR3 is TGTGCCAGCAGTTACCCCCAAAGGGGAGCCTACAATGAGCAGTTCTTC. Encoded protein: CASSYPQRGAYNEQFF.

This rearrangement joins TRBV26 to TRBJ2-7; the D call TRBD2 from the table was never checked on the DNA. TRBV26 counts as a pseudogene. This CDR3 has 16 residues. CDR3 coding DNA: TGTGCCAGCAGTTCACCGACTAGCGGGAGGGTGGGTGAGCAGTACTTC. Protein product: CASSSPTSGRVGEQYF.

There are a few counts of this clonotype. CDR3 in amino acids: CASSLDYTGTRPDTQYF. The CDR3, as DNA: TGTGCCAGCAGCTTGGACTATACGGGAACTAGACCTGATACGCAGTATTTT. The chain links TRBV5-6 to TRBJ2-3, with D possibly matching TRBD2 (5 bases). The CDR3 covers 17 residues. With 0 bases removed from V and 6 bases from J, the gap between germline ends came to 20 bases. Germline lookup yields CDR1 SGHDT and CDR2 YYEEEE.

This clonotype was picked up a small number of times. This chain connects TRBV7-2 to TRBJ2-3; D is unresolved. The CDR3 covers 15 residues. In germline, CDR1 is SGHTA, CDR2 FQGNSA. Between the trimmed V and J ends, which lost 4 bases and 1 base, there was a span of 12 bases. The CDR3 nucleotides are TGTGCCAGCAGCTGGGCCGTCCGGGGCACAGATACGCAGTATTTT. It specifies CASSWAVRGTDTQYF.

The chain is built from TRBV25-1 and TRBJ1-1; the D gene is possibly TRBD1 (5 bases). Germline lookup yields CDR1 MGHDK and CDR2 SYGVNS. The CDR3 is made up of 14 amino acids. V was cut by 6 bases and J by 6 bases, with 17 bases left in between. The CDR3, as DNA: TGTGCCAGCAGGGCGCAGGGCGGGAGGGCTGAAGCTTTCTTT. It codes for CASRAQGGRAEAFF.

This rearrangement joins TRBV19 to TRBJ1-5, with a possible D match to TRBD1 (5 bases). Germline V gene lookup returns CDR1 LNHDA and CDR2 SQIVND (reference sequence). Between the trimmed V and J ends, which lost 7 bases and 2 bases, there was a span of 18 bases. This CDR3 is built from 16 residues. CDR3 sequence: CASTPRAGRGNQPQHF. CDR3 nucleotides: TGTGCCAGTACTCCCCGGGCAGGGAGGGGCAATCAGCCCCAGCATTTT.

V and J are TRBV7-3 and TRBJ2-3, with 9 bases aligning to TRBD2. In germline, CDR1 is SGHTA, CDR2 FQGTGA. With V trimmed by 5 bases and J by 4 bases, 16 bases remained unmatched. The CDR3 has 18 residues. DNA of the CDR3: TGTGCCAGCAGCCCTACCCCCAGTAGCGGGAGTAGGTCAGATACGCAGTATTTT. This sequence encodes CASSPTPSSGSRSDTQYF.

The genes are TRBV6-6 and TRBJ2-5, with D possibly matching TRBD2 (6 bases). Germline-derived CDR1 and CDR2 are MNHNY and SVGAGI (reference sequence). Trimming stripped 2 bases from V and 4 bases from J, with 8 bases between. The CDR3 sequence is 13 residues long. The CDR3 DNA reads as TGTGCCAGCAGTTACCGGGGGTCAGAGACCCAGTACTTC. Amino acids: CASSYRGSETQYF.